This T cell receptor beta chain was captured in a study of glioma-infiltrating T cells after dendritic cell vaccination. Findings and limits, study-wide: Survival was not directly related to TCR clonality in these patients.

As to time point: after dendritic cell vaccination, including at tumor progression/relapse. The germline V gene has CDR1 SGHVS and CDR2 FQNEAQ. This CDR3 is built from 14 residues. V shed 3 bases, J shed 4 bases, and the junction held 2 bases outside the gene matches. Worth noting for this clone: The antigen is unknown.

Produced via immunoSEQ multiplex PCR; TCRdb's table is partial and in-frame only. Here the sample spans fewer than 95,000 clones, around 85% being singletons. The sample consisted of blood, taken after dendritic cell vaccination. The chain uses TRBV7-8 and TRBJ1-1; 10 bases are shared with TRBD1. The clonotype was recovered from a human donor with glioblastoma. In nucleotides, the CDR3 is TGTGCCAGCAGCTTCCGACAGGGGGCCACTGAAGCTTTCTTT. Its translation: CASSFRQGATEAFF.